The 28 T cell receptor beta chains below were found in one sample sequenced in a study of beta chain features in type 1 diabetes. Points from the study as a whole: Among patients with Type 1 diabetes, TCRB CDR3s were moderately but significantly shorter in every one of the four CD4+ subsets.

What these receptors recognize is not known. Expressed TCRB transcripts got sequenced, as all isolated RNA was reverse transcribed. Assay: immunoSEQ multiplex PCR; the TCRdb copy retains only in-frame clones and omits some. The data contain 500,000 to 650,000 clones, roughly an eighth of them singletons. Sequenced sample: naive CD4+ T cells from blood. These receptors all come from a man aged 25 to 40 with type 1 diabetes.

The genes are TRBV5-1 and TRBJ1-2; 12 bases map to TRBD1. Germline-derived CDR1 and CDR2 are SGHRS and YFSETQ. The CDR3 is made up of 14 amino acids. The trim removed 7 bases at V and 3 bases at J, leaving 4 bases unmatched. Here the CDR3 DNA reads TGCGCCAGCGGGACAGGGGGCGCCGACTATGGCTACACCTTC. This encodes CASGTGGADYGYTF.

This clone was found a few times. The rearrangement joins TRBV30 to TRBJ1-2; possibly TRBD1 for D (5 bases). The CDR3 runs 13 residues. Trimming left V 0 bases short and J 5 bases short, with 10 bases between. The germline CDR1 and CDR2 sequences are GTSNPN and SVGIG (reference sequence). CDR3 bases: TGTGCCTGGAGTGTCCAGGGAGAGTATGGCTACACCTTC. Encoded protein: CAWSVQGEYGYTF.

The DNA of the CDR3 is TGTGCCAGCAGCTTGGGGGGCGATAATTCACCCCTCCACTTT. It translates to CASSLGGDNSPLHF. The V call is TRBV7-8, the J call TRBJ1-6; possibly TRBD1 for D (6 bases). Germline CDR1 reads SGHVS; CDR2 reads FQNEAQ. The ends were cut back, 3 bases at V and 5 bases at J, with 8 bases in the middle. CDR3 length: 14 amino acids. Filled out from reference TRBV7-8 and TRBJ1-6, the complete variable domain reads GAGVSQSPRYKVAKRGQDVALRCDPISGHVSLFWYQQALGQGPEFLTYFQNEAQLDKSGLPSDRFFAERPEGSVSTLKIQRTQQEDSAVYLCASSLGGDNSPLHFGNGTRLTVT.

There are a few counts of this clone. This chain connects TRBV4-2 to TRBJ2-7; 10 bases line up with TRBD1. Germline lookup yields CDR1 LGHNA and CDR2 YNFKEQ. The CDR3 loop spans 16 amino acids. V lost 4 bases and J lost 3; bases outside the gene matches: 9. The CDR3 is CASSPALGTGDYEQYF. CDR3 nucleotides: TGTGCCAGCAGCCCGGCTCTCGGGACAGGGGACTACGAGCAGTACTTC.

This clone was counted a few times. The chain carries TRBV11-2 and TRBJ2-5, with a weak D call TRBD1 (6 bases). CDR1 is SGHAT, CDR2 FQNNGV, per germline. V was shortened by 3 bases and J by 4 bases, with 18 bases between the two germline ends. This CDR3 comprises 16 residues. CDR3 in amino acids: CASSFPRGHPRETQYF. Here the CDR3 DNA reads TGTGCCAGCAGCTTTCCCCGGGGACACCCCCGAGAGACCCAGTACTTC.

V is TRBV6-5 and J is TRBJ1-5; no clear D. Per germline, CDR1 MNHEY and CDR2 SVGAGI. V was clipped by 6 bases and J by 3 bases, with 9 bases between them. This CDR3 is built from 13 residues. The CDR3 region is CASSGNPNQPQHF. The CDR3 DNA is TGTGCCAGCAGCGGTAATCCCAATCAGCCCCAGCATTTT.

The chain has TRBV5-6 and TRBJ2-7, with 8 bases matching TRBD1. Germline V gives CDR1 SGHDT, CDR2 YYEEEE. There are 14 residues in the CDR3. Losses at the gene ends were 4 bases for V and 1 base for J; bases not matched to a gene: 4. The CDR3 reads CASSLDRVSYEQYF. Written as DNA, the CDR3 is TGTGCCAGCAGCCTGGACAGGGTATCCTACGAGCAGTACTTC.

This clone has more than one count but fewer than ten. The chain employs TRBV2 and TRBJ1-5; D is possibly TRBD1 (6 bases). Trimming took 4 bases from V and 6 from J, leaving 19 bases between them. The CDR3 is 16 residues long. The germline V gene has CDR1 SNHLY and CDR2 FYNNEI. The CDR3 DNA is TGTGCCAGCAGTGGGGAGGGCGGACAGAATGCTCAGCCCCAGCATTTT. Translation: CASSGEGGQNAQPQHF.

This clone was detected only a few times. The J gene is TRBJ2-6, the V gene TRBV11-2; D unresolved. CDR1 and CDR2 (germline): SGHAT, FQNNGV. The CDR3 totals 16 residues. V lost 1 base, J lost 5 bases, and 12 bases lay in between. Here the CDR3 DNA reads TGTGCCAGCAGCTTAGGCTTGGGCGGTCGGGCCAACGTCCTGACTTTC. Residues: CASSLGLGGRANVLTF.

V and J are TRBV7-2 and TRBJ1-3, with a weak D call TRBD1 (5 bases). The CDR3 totals 15 residues. Trimming took off 1 base at V and 1 base at J, with 8 bases between the two ends. Germline CDR1 SGHTA, CDR2 FQGNSA. This chain's CDR3 is CASSLDPGSGNTIYF. The CDR3 nucleotides are TGTGCCAGCAGCTTAGATCCAGGGTCTGGAAACACCATATATTTT.

The chain carries TRBV11-2 and TRBJ2-3; D gene uncertain. Trimming shortened V by 4 bases and J by 7 bases, and 15 bases separated the two germline ends. This CDR3 has 14 amino acids. Germline CDR1 is SGHAT and CDR2 is FQNNGV. The CDR3 reads CASSSSPAYNTQYF. DNA of the CDR3: TGTGCCAGCAGCTCCTCCCCCGCGTATAATACGCAGTATTTT. Filled out from reference TRBV11-2 and TRBJ2-3, the complete variable domain reads EAGVAQSPRYKIIEKRQSVAFWCNPISGHATLYWYQQILGQGPKLLIQFQNNGVVDDSQLPKDRFSAERLKGVDSTLKIQPAKLEDSAVYLCASSSSPAYNTQYFGPGTRLTVL.

The V and J genes are TRBV6-5 and TRBJ1-5, with a weak D call TRBD1 (5 bases). The CDR3 is 13 amino acids. Germline CDR1 is MNHEY and CDR2 is SVGAGI. With 6 bases removed from V and 4 bases from J, the gap between germline ends came to 10 bases. The CDR3 DNA follows: TGTGCCAGCAGCATCAGGGAGAATCAGCCCCAGCATTTT. Translated, it gives CASSIRENQPQHF.

This clone has more than one count but fewer than ten. The chain carries TRBV7-9 and TRBJ1-2; TRBD1 might be the D (5 bases). Trimming pared 3 bases from V and 8 bases from J, leaving 13 bases between. The V gene's germline CDR1 is SEHNR and CDR2 FQNEAQ (reference sequence). This CDR3 spans 13 amino acids. The CDR3 bases are TGTGCCAGCAGCTTTAAGGGGCAGGACGGCTACACCTTC. Translated, it gives CASSFKGQDGYTF. Using reference TRBV7-9 and TRBJ1-2 for the parts outside the CDR3, the full variable domain is DTGVSQNPRHKITKRGQNVTFRCDPISEHNRLYWYRQTLGQGPEFLTYFQNEAQLEKSRLLSDRFSAERPKGSFSTLEIQRTEQGDSAMYLCASSFKGQDGYTFGSGTRLTVV.

This clone was detected a few times. This chain links TRBV19 with TRBJ1-1, with a weak D call TRBD1 (5 bases). This CDR3 has 13 residues. Germline loops: CDR1 LNHDA, CDR2 SQIVND (reference sequence). Trimming took 5 bases from V and 1 from J, leaving 8 bases between them. CDR3 in amino acids: CASSVTENTEAFF. For the CDR3, the DNA is TGTGCCAGTAGTGTGACAGAGAACACTGAAGCTTTCTTT.

This clone was detected a few times. J is TRBJ2-5 and V is TRBV30; D is unresolved. CDR3 length: 16 amino acids. V lost 1 base and J lost 5, with 20 bases in between. Germline V gene sequence: CDR1 GTSNPN, CDR2 SVGIG (reference sequence). CDR3 sequence reads: CAWSDRGIRRVETQYF. In DNA, the CDR3 is TGTGCCTGGAGTGACCGAGGTATCCGGCGCGTGGAGACCCAGTACTTC.

This chain connects TRBV19 to TRBJ2-3, with 9 bases fitting TRBD1. Germline trimming cut 5 bases from V and 1 base from J; bases unmatched to any gene: 10. CDR3 size: 17 residues. In germline, CDR1 is LNHDA, CDR2 SQIVND (reference sequence). The CDR3 DNA follows: TGTGCCAGTAGTGAAACTTACAGGGGGCCTGGCACAGATACGCAGTATTTT. Its translation is CASSETYRGPGTDTQYF.

This clone was seen more than once but under ten times. The chain combines TRBV6-7 with TRBJ2-7; 8 nucleotides line up with TRBD2. TRBV6-7 is an open reading frame whose function is uncertain. This CDR3 has 16 amino acids. J gave up 6 bases and V 6 bases, and 16 bases lay outside the gene matches. CDR3 protein: CASSARPGTRMGEQYF. DNA of the CDR3: TGTGCCAGCAGCGCTCGGCCCGGGACTAGGATGGGCGAGCAGTACTTC.

J is TRBJ2-1 and V is TRBV6-4, with 12 bases fitting TRBD2. In germline, CDR1 is MRHNA, CDR2 SNTAGT. The CDR3 spans 15 residues. V trimming: 6 bases; J trimming: 7 bases; junction bases outside the gene matches: 7. DNA for the CDR3: TGTGCCAGCAGCGCTAGCGGGGGGGAAATAAATGAGCAGTTCTTC. It encodes CASSASGGEINEQFF.

V and J are TRBV28 and TRBJ2-7; 7 bases map to TRBD2. Germline V CDR1 and CDR2: MDHEN, SYDVKM. CDR3 length: 13 residues. Trimming cost V 7 bases and J 4 bases; bases outside gene matches: 7. CDR3 residues: CASIRGDGYEQYF. The DNA for the CDR3 is TGTGCCAGCATACGGGGGGACGGATACGAGCAGTACTTC.

The table lists this clone with a few counts. V usage is TRBV5-1 and J usage is TRBJ2-3; D is undetermined. This CDR3 has 15 residues. V gave up 1 base and J gave up 3 bases, with 12 bases separating them. CDR1 is SGHRS and CDR2 is YFSETQ in the germline V gene. The CDR3 loop is CASSLTSSGTDTQYF. CDR3 in DNA: TGCGCCAGCAGCTTGACCTCCTCTGGAACAGATACGCAGTATTTT. Full variable domain (rest looked up from reference TRBV5-1 and TRBJ2-3): KAGVTQTPRYLIKTRGQQVTLSCSPISGHRSVSWYQQTPGQGLQFLFEYFSETQRNKGNFPGRFSGRQFSNSRSEMNVSTLELGDSALYLCASSLTSSGTDTQYFGPGTRLTVL.

The genes are TRBV18 and TRBJ1-2; 7 bases fit TRBD1. The V segment lost 0 bases and the J segment 5 bases; nucleotides outside the gene matches: 6. The V gene's germline CDR1 is KGHSH and CDR2 LQKENI. This CDR3 contains 15 residues. The CDR3 DNA follows: TGTGCCAGCTCACCACCTCCCAGGGGGATTTATGGCTACACCTTC. Translating it yields CASSPPPRGIYGYTF.

This clone was detected only a few times. The gene calls are TRBV2 and TRBJ1-6, with 8 bases that match TRBD1. The germline V gene has CDR1 SNHLY and CDR2 FYNNEI. The CDR3 has 16 amino acids. Trimming took 0 bases from V and 7 from J; bases not matched to a gene: 5. For the CDR3, the DNA is TGTGCCAGCAGTGAAGCGAGGCAGGGGGCAAATTCACCCCTCCACTTT. It is translated as CASSEARQGANSPLHF.

This clone was observed a handful of times. The V gene is TRBV7-2, the J gene TRBJ2-5; 7 bases line up with TRBD1. With V trimmed by 5 bases and J by 4 bases, 13 bases remained unmatched. This CDR3 has 16 amino acids. Germline V gene data show CDR1 as SGHTA and CDR2 as FQGNSA. The CDR3, as DNA: TGTGCCAGCAGCCTCCAAGTACAGGGGACGGGAGAGACCCAGTACTTC. Encoded protein: CASSLQVQGTGETQYF.

This clone turned up a few times. The chain employs TRBV9 and TRBJ2-3, with D unresolved. This CDR3 comprises 13 residues. Germline values: CDR1 SGDLS, CDR2 YYNGEE. Trimming pared 0 bases from V and 5 bases from J, leaving 7 bases between. CDR3 protein: CASSVGVEDTQYF. In nucleotides, the CDR3 is TGTGCCAGCAGCGTAGGAGTTGAAGATACGCAGTATTTT.

The chain is built from TRBV19 and TRBJ2-1; 13 bases align to TRBD2. The junction had 1 base not matched to a gene; V was cut back by 6 bases and J by 5 bases. The CDR3 is made up of 14 amino acids. The V gene's germline CDR1 is LNHDA and CDR2 SQIVND (reference sequence). The CDR3 region is CASRGLAGNNEQFF. In DNA form, the CDR3 reads TGTGCCAGTAGGGGACTAGCGGGGAACAATGAGCAGTTCTTC.

This clone was detected a few times. This chain connects TRBV29-1 to TRBJ2-5; 7 bases are a match to TRBD1. Germline V CDR1 and CDR2: SQVTM, ANQGSEA. J gave up 1 base and V 7 bases, and 6 bases lay outside the gene matches. CDR3 length: 13 amino acids. The DNA for the CDR3 is TGCAGCGCCCGGGGACAGCTCCAAGAGACCCAGTACTTC. Encoded protein: CSARGQLQETQYF.

This chain connects TRBV6-4 to TRBJ1-2; possibly TRBD1 for D (5 bases). V dropped 0 bases and J dropped 4 bases, with 15 bases sitting between them. Germline V gene data show CDR1 as MRHNA and CDR2 as SNTAGT. CDR3 length equals 16 residues. CDR3 region: CASSDSYGAGGYGYTF. Written as DNA, the CDR3 is TGTGCCAGCAGTGACTCGTACGGGGCAGGAGGCTATGGCTACACCTTC.

In its sample, this clone was seen a few times. CDR3 amino acids: CASRTTGLVNTEAFF. The CDR3 DNA reads TGCGCCAGCAGAACGACAGGGTTGGTGAACACTGAAGCTTTCTTT. The chain is built from TRBV5-1 and TRBJ1-1, with 7 nucleotides matching TRBD1. The CDR3 is 15 residues long. In germline, CDR1 is SGHRS, CDR2 YFSETQ. The V segment lost 5 bases and the J segment 0 bases; nucleotides outside the gene matches: 7.